This TCR beta chain was observed in a study of T-cell reconstitution after alpha-beta-depleted transplantation in children (dated by TCRdb to the mid-2010s). Regarding the study in general: The study quantitatively tracked T-cell immune reconstitution after TCRalphabeta/CD19-depleted allogeneic hematopoietic cell transplantation in children using TCR repertoire profiling.

Taken from the germline V gene, the CDR1 and CDR2 loops are SGHTA and FQGNSA. Cut back by 7 bases and 2 bases, the V and J ends lie 11 bases apart. Inclusive of the bounding cysteine and phenylalanine, the CDR3 is 13 residues long. The read is trimmed to its CDR3 DNA, 39 bases read in frame from base 1. Libraries were made using PCR. The sequencer listed for this sample is Illumina HiSeq 2500. To normalize quantification of the TCRbeta repertoire, the TCR libraries were built with molecular barcoding that relied on unique molecular identifiers. Starting from the raw public reads, TCRdb applied fastp trimming at Q25, assembled clones with MiXCR and retained in-frame beta chains. Rows are unified per CDR3 protein, each entry keeping the most common DNA and genes. The sample table holds roughly 590,000 distinct CDR3 sequences, of which approximately 15% were seen once. The top ten hold around 0.96% of the sample.

This clonotype has at least ten counts. Which antigen it targets is not known. No much larger clonotype is one base removed from it; base qualities were not supplied. Recombination connected TRBV7-2 to TRBJ1-2; no D gene can be assigned with confidence. The receptor's source is a human donor who donated a stem cell graft to a child with acute myeloid leukemia. The sample consisted of PBMCs from the stem cell graft donor, taken from the stem cell graft. The CDR3 reads as follows: CASTLTGNYGYTF. The nucleotides read TGTGCCAGCACCCTGACTGGGAACTATGGCTACACCTTC. Supplemented by the reference TRBV7-2 and TRBJ1-2 proteins around the CDR3, the complete variable domain is GAGVSQSPSNKVTEKGKDVELRCDPISGHTALYWYRQSLGQGLEFLIYFQGNSAPDKSGLPSDRFSAERTGGSVSTLTIQRTQQEDSAVYLCASTLTGNYGYTFGSGTRLTVV.